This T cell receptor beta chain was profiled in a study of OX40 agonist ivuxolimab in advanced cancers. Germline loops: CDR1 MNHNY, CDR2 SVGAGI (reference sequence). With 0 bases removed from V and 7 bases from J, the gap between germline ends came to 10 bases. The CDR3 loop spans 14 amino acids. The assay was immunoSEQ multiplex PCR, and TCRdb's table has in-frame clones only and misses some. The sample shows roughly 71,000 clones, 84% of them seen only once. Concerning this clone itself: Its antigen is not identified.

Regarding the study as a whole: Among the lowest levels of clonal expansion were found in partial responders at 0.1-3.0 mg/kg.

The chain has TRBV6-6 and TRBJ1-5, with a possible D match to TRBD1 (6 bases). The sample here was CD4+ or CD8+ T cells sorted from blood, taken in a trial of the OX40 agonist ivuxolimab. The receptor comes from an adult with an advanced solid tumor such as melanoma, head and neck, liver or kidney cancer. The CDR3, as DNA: TGTGCCAGCAGTTACTCAACAGGGAACCAGCCCCAGCATTTT. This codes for CASSYSTGNQPQHF.